The source of this T cell receptor (beta chain) is a study of OX40 agonist ivuxolimab in advanced cancers. Study summary: A male proportion of approximately 80% was recorded, with mean age about 60 years and range roughly 23 to 79. Two patients with cutaneous melanoma and one with hepatocellular carcinoma, three in total, showed partial responses.

Sequencing was performed with immunoSEQ multiplex PCR; in TCRdb, only in-frame clones are kept and a portion is missing. The sample holds about 98,000 clones, around 88% seen once. Findings and caveats of the study: What antigens the expanded peripheral T cells recognized was never established. With doses of 0.1 to 3.0 mg/kg, CD4+ and CD8+ blood T cells had undergone clonal expansion by week 6.

CDR1 is SGHTS, CDR2 YDEGEE, per germline. Trimming at V came to 6 bases and at J to 6 bases, leaving 13 bases not matched to a gene. This CDR3 spans 15 amino acids. This clone was detected only a few times. What it recognizes is unknown. This receptor was identified in an adult with an advanced solid tumor such as melanoma, head and neck, liver or kidney cancer. The rearrangement joins TRBV5-8 to TRBJ1-1, with 8 bases matching TRBD1. Sequences were derived from CD4+ or CD8+ T cells sorted from blood, sampled in a trial of the OX40 agonist ivuxolimab. Here the CDR3 reads CASKRKDRVIAEAFF. The DNA for the CDR3 is TGTGCCAGCAAAAGAAAGGACAGGGTGATTGCTGAAGCTTTCTTT.